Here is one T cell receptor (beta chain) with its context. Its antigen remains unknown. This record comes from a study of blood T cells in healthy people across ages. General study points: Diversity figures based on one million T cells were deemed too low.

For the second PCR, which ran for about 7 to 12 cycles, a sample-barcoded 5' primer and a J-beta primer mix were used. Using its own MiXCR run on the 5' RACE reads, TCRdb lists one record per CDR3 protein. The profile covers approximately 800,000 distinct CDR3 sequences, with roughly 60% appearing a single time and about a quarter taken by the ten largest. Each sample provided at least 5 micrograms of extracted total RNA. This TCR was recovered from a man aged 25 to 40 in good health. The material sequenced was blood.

The CDR3 is CASSFSTGLLNQPQHF. Here the CDR3 DNA reads TGTGCCAGCAGTTTCAGTACAGGACTTCTCAATCAGCCCCAGCATTTT. V usage is TRBV12-3 or TRBV12-4 and J usage is TRBJ1-5, with D perhaps TRBD1 (5 bases). V lost 3 bases to trimming and J lost 3 bases, with 15 bases between them. This CDR3 contains 16 residues.